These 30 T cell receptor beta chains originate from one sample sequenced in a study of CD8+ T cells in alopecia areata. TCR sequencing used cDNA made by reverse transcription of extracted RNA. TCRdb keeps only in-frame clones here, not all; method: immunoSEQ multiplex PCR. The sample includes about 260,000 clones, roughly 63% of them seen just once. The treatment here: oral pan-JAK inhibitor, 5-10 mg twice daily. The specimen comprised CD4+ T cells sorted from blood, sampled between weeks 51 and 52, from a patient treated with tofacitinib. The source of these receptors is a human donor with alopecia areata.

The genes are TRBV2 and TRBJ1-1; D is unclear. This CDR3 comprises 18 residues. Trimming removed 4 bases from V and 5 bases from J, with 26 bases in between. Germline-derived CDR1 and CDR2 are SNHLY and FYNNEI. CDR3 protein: CASSAAALPEVVSTEAFF. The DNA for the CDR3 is TGTGCCAGCAGTGCCGCCGCGCTCCCCGAGGTAGTGAGTACTGAAGCTTTCTTT.

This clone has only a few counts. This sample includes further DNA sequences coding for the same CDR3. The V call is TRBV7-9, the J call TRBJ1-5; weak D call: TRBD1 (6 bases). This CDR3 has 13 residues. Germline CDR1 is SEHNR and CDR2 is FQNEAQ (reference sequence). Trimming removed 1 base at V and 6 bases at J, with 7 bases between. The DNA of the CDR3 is TGTGCCAGCAGCTTAGGGGGGGCTCAGCCCCAGCATTTT. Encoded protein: CASSLGGAQPQHF.

The CDR3 loop is CASSPRGHHYSGANVLTF. CDR3 nucleotide sequence: TGTGCCAGCAGCCCACGTGGACACCACTATTCTGGGGCCAACGTCCTGACTTTC. The rearrangement links TRBV7-9 to TRBJ2-6, with D perhaps TRBD1 (5 bases). Germline CDR1 is SEHNR and CDR2 is FQNEAQ (reference sequence). V lost 5 bases to trimming and J lost 1 base, with 18 bases between them. This CDR3 spans 18 amino acids.

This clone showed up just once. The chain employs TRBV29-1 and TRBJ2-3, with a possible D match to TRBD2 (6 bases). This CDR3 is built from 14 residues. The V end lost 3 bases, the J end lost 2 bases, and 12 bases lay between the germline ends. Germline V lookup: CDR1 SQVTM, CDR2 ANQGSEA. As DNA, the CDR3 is TGCAGCGTTGAGCGGGGTAGTCTCACAGATACGCAGTATTTT. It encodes CSVERGSLTDTQYF.

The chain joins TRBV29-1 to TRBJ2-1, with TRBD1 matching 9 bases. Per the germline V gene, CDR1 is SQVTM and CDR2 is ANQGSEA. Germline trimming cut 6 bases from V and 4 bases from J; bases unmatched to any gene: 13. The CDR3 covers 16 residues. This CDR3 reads CSVARGQGAFYNEQFF. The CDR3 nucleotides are TGCAGCGTAGCCAGGGGACAGGGAGCCTTTTACAATGAGCAGTTCTTC.

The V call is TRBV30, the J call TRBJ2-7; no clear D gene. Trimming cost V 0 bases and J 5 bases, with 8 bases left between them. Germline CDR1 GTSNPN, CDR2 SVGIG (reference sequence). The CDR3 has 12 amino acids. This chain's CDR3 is CAWSVRAHEQYF. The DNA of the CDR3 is TGTGCCTGGAGTGTACGAGCACACGAGCAGTACTTC.

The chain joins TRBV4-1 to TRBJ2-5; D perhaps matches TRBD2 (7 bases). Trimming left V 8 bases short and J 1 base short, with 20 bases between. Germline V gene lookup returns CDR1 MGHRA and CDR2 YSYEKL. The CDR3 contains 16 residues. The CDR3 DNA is TGCGCCAGCCTCCCCGGGGAGGGGGGGATCCAAGAGACCCAGTACTTC. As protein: CASLPGEGGIQETQYF.

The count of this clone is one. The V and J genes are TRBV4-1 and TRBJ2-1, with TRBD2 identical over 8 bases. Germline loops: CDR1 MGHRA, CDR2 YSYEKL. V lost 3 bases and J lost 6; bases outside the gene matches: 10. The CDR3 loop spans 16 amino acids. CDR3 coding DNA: TGCGCCAGCAGCCACCCCGGGACTAGGCTAAGCAATGAGCAGTTCTTC. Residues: CASSHPGTRLSNEQFF.

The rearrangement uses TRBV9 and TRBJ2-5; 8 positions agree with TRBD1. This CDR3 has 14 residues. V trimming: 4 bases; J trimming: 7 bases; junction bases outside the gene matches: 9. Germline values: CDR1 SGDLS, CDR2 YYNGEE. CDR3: CASSMRTGPGTQYF. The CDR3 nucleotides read TGTGCCAGCAGCATGAGGACAGGGCCCGGGACCCAGTACTTC. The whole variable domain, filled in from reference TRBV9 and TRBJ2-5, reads DSGVTQTPKHLITATGQRVTLRCSPRSGDLSVYWYQQSLDQGLQFLIQYYNGEERAKGNILERFSAQQFPDLHSELNLSSLELGDSALYFCASSMRTGPGTQYFGPGTRLLVL.

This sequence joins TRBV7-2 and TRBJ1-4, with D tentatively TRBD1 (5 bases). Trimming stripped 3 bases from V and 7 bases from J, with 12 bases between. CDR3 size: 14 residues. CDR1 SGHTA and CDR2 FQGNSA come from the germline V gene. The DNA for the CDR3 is TGTGCCAGCAGCTTTCAGGGAGGCGGTGAAAAACTGTTTTTT. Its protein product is CASSFQGGGEKLFF.

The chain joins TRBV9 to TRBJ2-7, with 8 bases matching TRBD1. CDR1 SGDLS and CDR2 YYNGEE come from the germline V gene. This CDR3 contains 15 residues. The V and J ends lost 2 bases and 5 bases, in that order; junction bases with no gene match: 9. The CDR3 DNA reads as TGTGCCAGCAGCGTCTCTACAGGGGGTAAAGACGAGCAGTACTTC. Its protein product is CASSVSTGGKDEQYF.

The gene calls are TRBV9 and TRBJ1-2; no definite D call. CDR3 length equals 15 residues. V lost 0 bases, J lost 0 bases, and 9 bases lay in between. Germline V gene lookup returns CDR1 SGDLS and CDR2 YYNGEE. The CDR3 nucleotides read TGTGCCAGCAGCGTAGATGCAGGACCTAACTATGGCTACACCTTC. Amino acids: CASSVDAGPNYGYTF.

The CDR3 nucleotides read TGTGCCAGCAGCGGGGGGTGGACAGGCGGCGAGACCCAGTACTTC. Its protein is CASSGGWTGGETQYF. The chain joins TRBV5-4 to TRBJ2-5; tentative D call: TRBD1 (7 bases). The CDR3 consists of 15 residues. CDR1 is SGHNT and CDR2 is YYREEE in the germline V gene (reference sequence). V lost 4 bases, J lost 5 bases, and 18 bases lay in between. Looking up the rest from reference TRBV5-4 and TRBJ2-5 gives the full variable domain: ETGVTQSPTHLIKTRGQQVTLRCSSQSGHNTVSWYQQALGQGPQFIFQYYREEENGRGNFPPRFSGLQFPNYSSELNVNALELDDSALYLCASSGGWTGGETQYFGPGTRLLVL.

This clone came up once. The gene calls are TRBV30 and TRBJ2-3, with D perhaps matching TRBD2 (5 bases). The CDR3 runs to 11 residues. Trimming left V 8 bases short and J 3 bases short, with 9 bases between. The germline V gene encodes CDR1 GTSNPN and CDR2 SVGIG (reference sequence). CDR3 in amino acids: CAHRGTDTQYF. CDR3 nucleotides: TGTGCCCACCGGGGAACAGATACGCAGTATTTT.

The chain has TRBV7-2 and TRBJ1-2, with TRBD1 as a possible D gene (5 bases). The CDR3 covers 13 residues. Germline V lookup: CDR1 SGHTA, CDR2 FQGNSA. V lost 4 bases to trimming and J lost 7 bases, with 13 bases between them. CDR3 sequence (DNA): TGTGCCAGCAGCTCGGCGGGGGTCTTTGGCTACACCTTC. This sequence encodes CASSSAGVFGYTF.

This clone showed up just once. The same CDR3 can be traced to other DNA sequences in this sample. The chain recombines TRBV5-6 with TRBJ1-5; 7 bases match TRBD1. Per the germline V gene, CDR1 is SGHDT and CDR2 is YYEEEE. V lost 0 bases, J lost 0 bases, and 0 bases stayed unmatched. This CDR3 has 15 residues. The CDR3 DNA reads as TGTGCCAGCAGCTTGGGACAGGGTAGCAATCAGCCCCAGCATTTT. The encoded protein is CASSLGQGSNQPQHF.

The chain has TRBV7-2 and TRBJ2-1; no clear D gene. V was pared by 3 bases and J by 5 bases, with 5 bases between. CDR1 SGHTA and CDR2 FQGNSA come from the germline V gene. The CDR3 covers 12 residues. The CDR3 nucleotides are TGTGCCAGCAGCTTGGGAAACAATGAGCAGTTCTTC. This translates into CASSLGNNEQFF.

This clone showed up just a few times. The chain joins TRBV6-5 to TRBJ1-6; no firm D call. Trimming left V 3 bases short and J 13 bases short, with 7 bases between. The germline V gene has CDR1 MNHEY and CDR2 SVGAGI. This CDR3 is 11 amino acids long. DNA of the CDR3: TGTGCCAGCAGTTATGACGGGCCCCTCCACTTT. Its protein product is CASSYDGPLHF.

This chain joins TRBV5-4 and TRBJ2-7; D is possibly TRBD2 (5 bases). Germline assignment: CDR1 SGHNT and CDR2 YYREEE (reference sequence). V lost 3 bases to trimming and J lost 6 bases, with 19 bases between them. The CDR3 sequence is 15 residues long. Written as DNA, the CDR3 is TGTGCCAGCAGCTCCCAAACGGCGGCTCGGGGCGAGCAGTACTTC. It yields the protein CASSSQTAARGEQYF. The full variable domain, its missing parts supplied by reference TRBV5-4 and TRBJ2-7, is ETGVTQSPTHLIKTRGQQVTLRCSSQSGHNTVSWYQQALGQGPQFIFQYYREEENGRGNFPPRFSGLQFPNYSSELNVNALELDDSALYLCASSSQTAARGEQYFGPGTRLTVT.

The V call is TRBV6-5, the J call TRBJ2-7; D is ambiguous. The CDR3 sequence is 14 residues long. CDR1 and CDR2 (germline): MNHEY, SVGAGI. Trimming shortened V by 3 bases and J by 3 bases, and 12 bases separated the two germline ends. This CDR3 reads CASSYGSRVYEQYF. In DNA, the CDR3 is TGTGCCAGCAGTTATGGTTCACGGGTCTACGAGCAGTACTTC.

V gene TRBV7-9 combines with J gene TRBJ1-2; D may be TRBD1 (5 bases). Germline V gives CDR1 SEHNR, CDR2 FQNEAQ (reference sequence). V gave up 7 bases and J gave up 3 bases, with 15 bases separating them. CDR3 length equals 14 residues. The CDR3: CASTVSGNDYGYTF. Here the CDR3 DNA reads TGTGCCAGCACCGTATCAGGGAACGACTATGGCTACACCTTC. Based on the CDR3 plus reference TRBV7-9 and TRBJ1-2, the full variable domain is DTGVSQNPRHKITKRGQNVTFRCDPISEHNRLYWYRQTLGQGPEFLTYFQNEAQLEKSRLLSDRFSAERPKGSFSTLEIQRTEQGDSAMYLCASTVSGNDYGYTFGSGTRLTVV.

CDR3 bases: TGTGCCACGACAGAGGATCCCTACGAGCAGTACTTC. This encodes CATTEDPYEQYF. This chain uses TRBV2 with TRBJ2-7; possibly TRBD1 for D (5 bases). V shed 10 bases and J shed 2 bases, with 12 bases lying between them. Germline CDR1 and CDR2: SNHLY and FYNNEI. The CDR3 runs 12 residues.

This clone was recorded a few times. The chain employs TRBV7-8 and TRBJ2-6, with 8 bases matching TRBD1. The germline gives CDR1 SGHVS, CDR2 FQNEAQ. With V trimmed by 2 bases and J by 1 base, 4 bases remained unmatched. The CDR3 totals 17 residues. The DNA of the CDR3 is TGTGCCAGCAGCTTATCAGGGGGCGCATCTGGGGCCAACGTCCTGACTTTC. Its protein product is CASSLSGGASGANVLTF.

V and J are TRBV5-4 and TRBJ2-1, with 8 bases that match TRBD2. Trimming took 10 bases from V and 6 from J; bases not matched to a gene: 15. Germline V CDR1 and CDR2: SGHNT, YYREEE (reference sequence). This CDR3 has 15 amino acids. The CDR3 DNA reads TGTGCCGGCCGTTCGGGGGGGCCTTTCGTCAATGAGCAGTTCTTC. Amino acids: CAGRSGGPFVNEQFF.

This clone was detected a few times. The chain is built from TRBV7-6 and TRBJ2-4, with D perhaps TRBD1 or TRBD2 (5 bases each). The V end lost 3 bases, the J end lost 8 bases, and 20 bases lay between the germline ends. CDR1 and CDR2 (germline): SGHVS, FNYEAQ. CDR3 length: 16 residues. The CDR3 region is CASSFPGWDRMDIQYF. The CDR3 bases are TGTGCCAGCAGCTTTCCTGGGTGGGACCGCATGGACATTCAGTACTTC.

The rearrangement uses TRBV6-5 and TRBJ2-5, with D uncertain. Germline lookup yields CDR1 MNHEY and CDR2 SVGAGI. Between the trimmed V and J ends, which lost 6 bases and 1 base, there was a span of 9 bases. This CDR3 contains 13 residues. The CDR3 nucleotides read TGTGCCAGCAGGAACAAACGCCAAGAGACCCAGTACTTC. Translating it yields CASRNKRQETQYF.

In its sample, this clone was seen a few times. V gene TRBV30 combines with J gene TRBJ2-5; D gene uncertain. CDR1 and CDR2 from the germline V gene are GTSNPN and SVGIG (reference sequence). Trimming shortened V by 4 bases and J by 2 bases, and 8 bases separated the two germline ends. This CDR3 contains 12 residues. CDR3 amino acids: CAWTLGQETQYF. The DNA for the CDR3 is TGTGCCTGGACCCTCGGGCAAGAGACCCAGTACTTC.

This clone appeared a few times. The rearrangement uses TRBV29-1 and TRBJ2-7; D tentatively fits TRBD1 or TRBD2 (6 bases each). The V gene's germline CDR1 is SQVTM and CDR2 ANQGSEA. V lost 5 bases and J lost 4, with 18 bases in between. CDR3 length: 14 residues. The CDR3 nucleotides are TGCAGCGTTACAGGACGGGGGCGCGTGTACGAGCAGTACTTC. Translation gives CSVTGRGRVYEQYF.

CDR3 sequence: CASSQPSTGITEAFF. CDR3 nucleotides: TGTGCCAGCAGCCAACCTTCGACAGGGATCACTGAAGCTTTCTTT. V usage is TRBV7-9 and J usage is TRBJ1-1; 7 bases agree with TRBD1. The CDR3 loop spans 15 amino acids. Trimming cost V 5 bases and J 4 bases; bases outside gene matches: 10. Germline loops: CDR1 SEHNR, CDR2 FQNEAQ (reference sequence). The full variable domain, in which reference TRBV7-9 and TRBJ1-1 provide the parts outside the CDR3, is DTGVSQNPRHKITKRGQNVTFRCDPISEHNRLYWYRQTLGQGPEFLTYFQNEAQLEKSRLLSDRFSAERPKGSFSTLEIQRTEQGDSAMYLCASSQPSTGITEAFFGQGTRLTVV.

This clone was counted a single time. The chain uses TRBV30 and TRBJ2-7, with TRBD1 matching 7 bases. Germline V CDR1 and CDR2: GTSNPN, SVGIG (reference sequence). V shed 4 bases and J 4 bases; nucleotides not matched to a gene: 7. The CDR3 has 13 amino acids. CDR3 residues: CAWNRDRYYEQYF. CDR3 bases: TGTGCCTGGAACCGGGACAGATATTACGAGCAGTACTTC.